Each of the 13 T cell receptor beta chains below was sequenced from the same sample in a study of shared clonotypes between healthy human individuals. Clones were sequenced by immunoSEQ multiplex PCR, and TCRdb holds only the in-frame ones, with some missing. The top ten hold roughly 0.36% of the sample, which has 1,400,000 or so clones, around 98.5% seen once. Sequencing used naive CD4+ T cells sorted from blood. Specified subset: CD45RA+ positively selected. The receptors originated from a man under 40 in good health.

The genes are TRBV5-1 and TRBJ2-7; D unclear. This CDR3 comprises 16 residues. Germline V gene data show CDR1 as SGHRS and CDR2 as YFSETQ. V was clipped by 0 bases and J by 0 bases, with 13 bases between them. The CDR3 DNA is TGCGCCAGCAGCTTGGTGAGTGTCAGGAGCTCCTACGAGCAGTACTTC. Translating it yields CASSLVSVRSSYEQYF. Combining the CDR3 with reference TRBV5-1 and TRBJ2-7 gives the whole variable domain KAGVTQTPRYLIKTRGQQVTLSCSPISGHRSVSWYQQTPGQGLQFLFEYFSETQRNKGNFPGRFSGRQFSNSRSEMNVSTLELGDSALYLCASSLVSVRSSYEQYFGPGTRLTVT.

The rearrangement uses TRBV18 and TRBJ2-7, with 13 bases identical to TRBD2. Germline-derived CDR1 and CDR2 are KGHSH and LQKENI. CDR3 length equals 15 residues. V lost 0 bases, J lost 6 bases, and 2 bases stayed unmatched. The CDR3 reads CASSPPGLAGAEQYF. The CDR3, as DNA: TGTGCCAGCTCACCACCCGGACTAGCGGGAGCCGAGCAGTACTTC. The variable domain in full, with the rest retrieved from reference TRBV18 and TRBJ2-7, is NAGVMQNPRHLVRRRGQEARLRCSPMKGHSHVYWYRQLPEEGLKFMVYLQKENIIDESGMPKERFSAEFPKEGPSILRIQQVVRGDSAAYFCASSPPGLAGAEQYFGPGTRLTVT.

Concerning this clone: The sample holds other DNA sequences that translate to the same CDR3. The CDR3 nucleotides read TGTGCCAGCAGGGCCAGGGTGGGCAATCAGCCCCAGCATTTT. Amino acids: CASRARVGNQPQHF. The chain is built from TRBV6-1 and TRBJ1-5, with a possible D match to TRBD1 (5 bases). The CDR3 is 14 residues long. The V gene lost 6 bases and the J gene lost 2 bases, with 11 bases spanning the gap. CDR1 and CDR2 (germline): MNHNS, SASEGT.

CDR3 nucleotide sequence: TGTGCCAGCAGCTTAGACGGGGGAGCGAGCAATGAGCAGTTCTTC. It is translated as CASSLDGGASNEQFF. The chain links TRBV7-6 to TRBJ2-1; the D gene is possibly TRBD2 (6 bases). This CDR3 region has 15 residues. The V and J ends lost 1 base and 6 bases respectively, with 13 bases between them. Looked up from germline, CDR1 is SGHVS and CDR2 is FNYEAQ.

The rearrangement uses TRBV10-1 and TRBJ2-1, with TRBD1 as a possible D gene (6 bases). This CDR3 is 15 amino acids long. V lost 3 bases, J lost 8 bases, and 17 bases lay in between. Germline V gene sequence: CDR1 WNHNN, CDR2 SYGVQD (reference sequence). The CDR3 here is CASSESAQGAYEQFF. The CDR3 coding sequence is TGCGCCAGCAGTGAATCGGCACAGGGAGCGTATGAGCAGTTCTTC.

This sequence joins TRBV7-2 and TRBJ2-3; D not certain. Germline V gene lookup returns CDR1 SGHTA and CDR2 FQGNSA. The CDR3 has 13 amino acids. With 3 bases removed from V and 2 bases from J, the gap between germline ends came to 6 bases. The CDR3 DNA reads TGTGCCAGCAGCTTCTCTGACACAGATACGCAGTATTTT. It yields the protein CASSFSDTDTQYF.

The chain recombines TRBV7-8 with TRBJ2-7, with TRBD1 identical over 7 bases. The CDR3 consists of 17 residues. J lost 2 bases, V lost 5 bases, and 15 bases had no gene match. The germline V gene has CDR1 SGHVS and CDR2 FQNEAQ. The CDR3 loop is CASSPRGRQGATYEQYF. DNA for the CDR3: TGTGCCAGCAGCCCCCGAGGTCGACAGGGCGCTACCTACGAGCAGTACTTC.

The chain couples TRBV4-3 to TRBJ1-1; possible D gene TRBD1, 5 bases. The CDR3 has 14 residues. V was cut by 1 base and J by 9 bases, with 15 bases left in between. CDR1 and CDR2 from the germline V gene are LGHNA and YSLEER. The DNA of the CDR3 is TGCGCCAGCAGCCAAGGGGTGTCGGAGGGACAAGCTTTCTTT. Protein sequence: CASSQGVSEGQAFF.

The genes are TRBV27 and TRBJ2-7; D perhaps matches TRBD1 (6 bases). V lost 4 bases and J lost 0, with 13 bases in between. Germline V gene lookup returns CDR1 MNHEY and CDR2 SMNVEV (reference sequence). The CDR3 length is 15 residues. This CDR3 is CASSSHRAGSYEQYF. For the CDR3, the DNA is TGTGCCAGCAGTTCACACAGGGCCGGCTCCTACGAGCAGTACTTC.

V and J are TRBV19 and TRBJ1-3; D is ambiguous. CDR3 length equals 14 residues. V lost 5 bases to trimming and J lost 3 bases, with 11 bases between them. Germline V gives CDR1 LNHDA, CDR2 SQIVND (reference sequence). The CDR3 DNA is TGTGCCAGTAGTCACCCCGGGGATGGAAACACCATATATTTT. It is translated as CASSHPGDGNTIYF.

This chain uses TRBV11-2 with TRBJ2-7; unclear D gene. Germline V gene lookup returns CDR1 SGHAT and CDR2 FQNNGV. CDR3 size: 14 residues. Trimming shortened V by 1 base and J by 6 bases, and 13 bases separated the two germline ends. The CDR3 coding sequence is TGTGCCAGCAGCTTAGTAGGCAGCCCTACCGAGCAGTACTTC. It specifies CASSLVGSPTEQYF.

This clone has a single count. The chain links TRBV7-9 to TRBJ2-1; D unclear. Germline CDR1 reads SEHNR; CDR2 reads FQNEAQ (reference sequence). Deletions cut 9 bases from V and 5 bases from J, with 5 bases between. The CDR3 covers 10 residues. CDR3 sequence (DNA): TGTGCCAGTGAGGACAATGAGCAGTTCTTC. It encodes CASEDNEQFF.

The chain recombines TRBV19 with TRBJ1-5; D not resolved. Per germline, CDR1 LNHDA and CDR2 SQIVND (reference sequence). V was cut by 1 base and J by 13 bases, with 8 bases left in between. The CDR3 totals 11 residues. The CDR3 loop reads CASSIVGAQHF. The CDR3 DNA reads as TGTGCCAGTAGTATAGTGGGAGCTCAGCATTTT.